The clone carrying this T cell receptor (beta chain) was observed a single time. Antigen specificity is unknown. CDR1 and CDR2 (germline): MDHEN, SYDVKM. The CDR3 contains 12 residues. V lost 3 bases, J lost 9 bases, and 4 bases stayed unmatched. The data originate from a study of Ad26.COV2.S vaccination and SARS-CoV-2 variants. Sequencing used immunoSEQ multiplex PCR; TCRdb keeps in-frame clones, though not all of them. This sample has approximately 350,000 clones; around 87% occur once, and the top ten carry about 3.4%. Treatment defined: roughly 20 received Ad26.COV2.S at low or high dose, single or two shots; several received placebo; per-sample allocation not given. All samples were drawn on day 63, counting from the first vaccine or placebo injection. Study conclusions and caveats: Vaccinees reportedly had broad spike-specific CD8+ and CD4+ T cell responses.

The receptor was derived from a person between 18 and 60 years old who received the Ad26.COV2.S COVID-19 vaccine or a placebo. The material sequenced was peripheral blood, taken in a trial of Ad26.COV2.S vaccine versus placebo. J is TRBJ2-7 and V is TRBV28, with 8 bases lining up with TRBD1. This chain's CDR3 is CASSLGTGGQYF. In DNA, the CDR3 is TGTGCCAGCAGTTTGGGGACAGGAGGGCAGTACTTC.